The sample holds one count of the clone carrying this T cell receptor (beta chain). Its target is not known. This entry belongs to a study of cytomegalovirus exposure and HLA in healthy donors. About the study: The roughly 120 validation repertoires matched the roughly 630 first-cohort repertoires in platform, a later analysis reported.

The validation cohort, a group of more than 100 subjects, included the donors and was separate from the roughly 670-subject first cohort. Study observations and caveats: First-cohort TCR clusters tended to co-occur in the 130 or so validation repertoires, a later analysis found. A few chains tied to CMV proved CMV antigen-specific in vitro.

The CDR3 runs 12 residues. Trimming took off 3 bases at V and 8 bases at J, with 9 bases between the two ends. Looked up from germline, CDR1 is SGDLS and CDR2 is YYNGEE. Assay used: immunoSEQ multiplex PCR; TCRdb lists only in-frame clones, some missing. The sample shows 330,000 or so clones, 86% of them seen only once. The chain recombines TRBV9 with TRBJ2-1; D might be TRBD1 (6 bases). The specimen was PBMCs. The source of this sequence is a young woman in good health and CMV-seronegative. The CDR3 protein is CASSANRDEQFF. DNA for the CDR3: TGTGCCAGCAGCGCGAACAGGGATGAGCAGTTCTTC. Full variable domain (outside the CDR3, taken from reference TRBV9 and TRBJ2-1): DSGVTQTPKHLITATGQRVTLRCSPRSGDLSVYWYQQSLDQGLQFLIQYYNGEERAKGNILERFSAQQFPDLHSELNLSSLELGDSALYFCASSANRDEQFFGPGTRLTVL.